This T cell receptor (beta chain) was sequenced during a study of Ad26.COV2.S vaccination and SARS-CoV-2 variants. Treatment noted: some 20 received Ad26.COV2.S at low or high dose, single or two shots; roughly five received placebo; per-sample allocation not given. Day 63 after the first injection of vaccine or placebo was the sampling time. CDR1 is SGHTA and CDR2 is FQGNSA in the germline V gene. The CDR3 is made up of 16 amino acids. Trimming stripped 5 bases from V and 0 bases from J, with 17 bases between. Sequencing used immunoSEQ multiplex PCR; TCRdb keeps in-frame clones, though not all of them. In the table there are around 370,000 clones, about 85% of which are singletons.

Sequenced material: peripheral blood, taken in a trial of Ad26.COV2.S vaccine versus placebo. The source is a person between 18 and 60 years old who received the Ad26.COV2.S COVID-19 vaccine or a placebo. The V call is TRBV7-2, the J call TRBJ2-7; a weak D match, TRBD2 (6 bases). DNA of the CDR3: TGTGCCAGCAGCCTGGTGGCTAGCGAGACCTCCTACGAGCAGTACTTC. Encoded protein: CASSLVASETSYEQYF.